The T cell receptor (beta chain) described here comes from a study of T cells in Graves' hyperthyroidism and ophthalmopathy. Criteria for exclusion of patients were uncontrolled infection, other autoimmune disease, pregnancy or lactation. Fresh peripheral blood, 10 ml, yielded the PBMCs. Researchers took RNA transcripts and amplified the TCR beta CDR3 regions from them. Researchers ran a first-round RT-PCR on the TCR CDR3 using the HTBI primer set. Using its own MiXCR run on the multiplex PCR reads, TCRdb lists one record per CDR3 protein. The sample has hundreds of thousands of distinct CDR3 sequences, roughly 14% seen once. CDR1 and CDR2 from the germline V gene are MNHNS and SASEGT. The CDR3 covers 11 residues.

Sequencing was done on a sample of blood. V is TRBV6-1 and J is TRBJ2-4, with D unresolved. The sequence derives from a woman aged 40-49 years with Graves' ophthalmopathy. The CDR3 loop reads CDDLPKNIQYF. The CDR3 DNA sequence: TGTGACGACCTCCCCAAAAACATTCAGTACTTC.